This T cell receptor beta chain is drawn from a study of blood T cells in healthy people across ages. Study-wide context: Capture by template switching was about one barcoded beta molecule per two T cells.

Study results and limitations: Long-lived donors exceeded aged donors in naive CD4+ cells and diversity.

Together with a sample-barcoded 5' primer, a J-beta primer mix was included in a second PCR lasting roughly 6 to 12 cycles. TCRdb re-derived calls from the 5' RACE reads in MiXCR, one entry per CDR3 protein. The sample has about 1.7 million distinct CDR3 sequences, under 30% seen once. Many counts were recorded for this clonotype. Its antigen is not known. The CDR3 totals 14 residues. The germline CDR1 and CDR2 sequences are MNHEY and SVGAGI. The V and J ends lost 6 bases and 5 bases respectively, with 11 bases between them. Each sample provided at least 6 micrograms of extracted total RNA. The sample comprised blood. This receptor was obtained from a young woman in good health. The rearrangement uses TRBV6-5 and TRBJ1-6; D not certain. The CDR3 here is CASRQTVDNSPLHF. The DNA for the CDR3 is TGTGCCAGCAGACAAACAGTTGATAATTCACCCCTCCACTTT.